This T cell receptor (beta chain) originates from a study of T cell repertoires in cytomegalovirus infection. Study-level information: Both a matching HLA type and CMV infection were indicated by public TCR beta signatures.

This CDR3 region has 14 residues. Germline lookup yields CDR1 LNHDA and CDR2 SQIVND (reference sequence). The V end lost 3 bases, the J end lost 4 bases, and 11 bases lay between the germline ends. TCRdb re-called the reads through MiXCR, storing one row per CDR3 protein. This repertoire shows roughly 860,000 distinct CDR3 sequences, 32% found once; its top ten account for around 11%. Details on this clonotype: Its matching antigen is unknown.

This sequence originates from a human donor in good health (CMV status not recorded). Some clones in this sample may be carry-over from other donors' samples. The sample in question was cultured CD8+ T cells from PBMCs, obtained from culture after CMV antigen stimulation. The chain uses TRBV19 and TRBJ2-3, with D hard to call. CDR3 coding DNA: TGTGCCAGTAGTATTCTAAGCTGGGCAGATACGCAGTATTTT. As protein: CASSILSWADTQYF. The full variable domain, completed using reference TRBV19 and TRBJ2-3, is DGGITQSPKYLFRKEGQNVTLSCEQNLNHDAMYWYRQDPGQGLRLIYYSQIVNDFQKGDIAEGYSVSREKKESFPLTVTSAQKNPTAFYLCASSILSWADTQYFGPGTRLTVL.